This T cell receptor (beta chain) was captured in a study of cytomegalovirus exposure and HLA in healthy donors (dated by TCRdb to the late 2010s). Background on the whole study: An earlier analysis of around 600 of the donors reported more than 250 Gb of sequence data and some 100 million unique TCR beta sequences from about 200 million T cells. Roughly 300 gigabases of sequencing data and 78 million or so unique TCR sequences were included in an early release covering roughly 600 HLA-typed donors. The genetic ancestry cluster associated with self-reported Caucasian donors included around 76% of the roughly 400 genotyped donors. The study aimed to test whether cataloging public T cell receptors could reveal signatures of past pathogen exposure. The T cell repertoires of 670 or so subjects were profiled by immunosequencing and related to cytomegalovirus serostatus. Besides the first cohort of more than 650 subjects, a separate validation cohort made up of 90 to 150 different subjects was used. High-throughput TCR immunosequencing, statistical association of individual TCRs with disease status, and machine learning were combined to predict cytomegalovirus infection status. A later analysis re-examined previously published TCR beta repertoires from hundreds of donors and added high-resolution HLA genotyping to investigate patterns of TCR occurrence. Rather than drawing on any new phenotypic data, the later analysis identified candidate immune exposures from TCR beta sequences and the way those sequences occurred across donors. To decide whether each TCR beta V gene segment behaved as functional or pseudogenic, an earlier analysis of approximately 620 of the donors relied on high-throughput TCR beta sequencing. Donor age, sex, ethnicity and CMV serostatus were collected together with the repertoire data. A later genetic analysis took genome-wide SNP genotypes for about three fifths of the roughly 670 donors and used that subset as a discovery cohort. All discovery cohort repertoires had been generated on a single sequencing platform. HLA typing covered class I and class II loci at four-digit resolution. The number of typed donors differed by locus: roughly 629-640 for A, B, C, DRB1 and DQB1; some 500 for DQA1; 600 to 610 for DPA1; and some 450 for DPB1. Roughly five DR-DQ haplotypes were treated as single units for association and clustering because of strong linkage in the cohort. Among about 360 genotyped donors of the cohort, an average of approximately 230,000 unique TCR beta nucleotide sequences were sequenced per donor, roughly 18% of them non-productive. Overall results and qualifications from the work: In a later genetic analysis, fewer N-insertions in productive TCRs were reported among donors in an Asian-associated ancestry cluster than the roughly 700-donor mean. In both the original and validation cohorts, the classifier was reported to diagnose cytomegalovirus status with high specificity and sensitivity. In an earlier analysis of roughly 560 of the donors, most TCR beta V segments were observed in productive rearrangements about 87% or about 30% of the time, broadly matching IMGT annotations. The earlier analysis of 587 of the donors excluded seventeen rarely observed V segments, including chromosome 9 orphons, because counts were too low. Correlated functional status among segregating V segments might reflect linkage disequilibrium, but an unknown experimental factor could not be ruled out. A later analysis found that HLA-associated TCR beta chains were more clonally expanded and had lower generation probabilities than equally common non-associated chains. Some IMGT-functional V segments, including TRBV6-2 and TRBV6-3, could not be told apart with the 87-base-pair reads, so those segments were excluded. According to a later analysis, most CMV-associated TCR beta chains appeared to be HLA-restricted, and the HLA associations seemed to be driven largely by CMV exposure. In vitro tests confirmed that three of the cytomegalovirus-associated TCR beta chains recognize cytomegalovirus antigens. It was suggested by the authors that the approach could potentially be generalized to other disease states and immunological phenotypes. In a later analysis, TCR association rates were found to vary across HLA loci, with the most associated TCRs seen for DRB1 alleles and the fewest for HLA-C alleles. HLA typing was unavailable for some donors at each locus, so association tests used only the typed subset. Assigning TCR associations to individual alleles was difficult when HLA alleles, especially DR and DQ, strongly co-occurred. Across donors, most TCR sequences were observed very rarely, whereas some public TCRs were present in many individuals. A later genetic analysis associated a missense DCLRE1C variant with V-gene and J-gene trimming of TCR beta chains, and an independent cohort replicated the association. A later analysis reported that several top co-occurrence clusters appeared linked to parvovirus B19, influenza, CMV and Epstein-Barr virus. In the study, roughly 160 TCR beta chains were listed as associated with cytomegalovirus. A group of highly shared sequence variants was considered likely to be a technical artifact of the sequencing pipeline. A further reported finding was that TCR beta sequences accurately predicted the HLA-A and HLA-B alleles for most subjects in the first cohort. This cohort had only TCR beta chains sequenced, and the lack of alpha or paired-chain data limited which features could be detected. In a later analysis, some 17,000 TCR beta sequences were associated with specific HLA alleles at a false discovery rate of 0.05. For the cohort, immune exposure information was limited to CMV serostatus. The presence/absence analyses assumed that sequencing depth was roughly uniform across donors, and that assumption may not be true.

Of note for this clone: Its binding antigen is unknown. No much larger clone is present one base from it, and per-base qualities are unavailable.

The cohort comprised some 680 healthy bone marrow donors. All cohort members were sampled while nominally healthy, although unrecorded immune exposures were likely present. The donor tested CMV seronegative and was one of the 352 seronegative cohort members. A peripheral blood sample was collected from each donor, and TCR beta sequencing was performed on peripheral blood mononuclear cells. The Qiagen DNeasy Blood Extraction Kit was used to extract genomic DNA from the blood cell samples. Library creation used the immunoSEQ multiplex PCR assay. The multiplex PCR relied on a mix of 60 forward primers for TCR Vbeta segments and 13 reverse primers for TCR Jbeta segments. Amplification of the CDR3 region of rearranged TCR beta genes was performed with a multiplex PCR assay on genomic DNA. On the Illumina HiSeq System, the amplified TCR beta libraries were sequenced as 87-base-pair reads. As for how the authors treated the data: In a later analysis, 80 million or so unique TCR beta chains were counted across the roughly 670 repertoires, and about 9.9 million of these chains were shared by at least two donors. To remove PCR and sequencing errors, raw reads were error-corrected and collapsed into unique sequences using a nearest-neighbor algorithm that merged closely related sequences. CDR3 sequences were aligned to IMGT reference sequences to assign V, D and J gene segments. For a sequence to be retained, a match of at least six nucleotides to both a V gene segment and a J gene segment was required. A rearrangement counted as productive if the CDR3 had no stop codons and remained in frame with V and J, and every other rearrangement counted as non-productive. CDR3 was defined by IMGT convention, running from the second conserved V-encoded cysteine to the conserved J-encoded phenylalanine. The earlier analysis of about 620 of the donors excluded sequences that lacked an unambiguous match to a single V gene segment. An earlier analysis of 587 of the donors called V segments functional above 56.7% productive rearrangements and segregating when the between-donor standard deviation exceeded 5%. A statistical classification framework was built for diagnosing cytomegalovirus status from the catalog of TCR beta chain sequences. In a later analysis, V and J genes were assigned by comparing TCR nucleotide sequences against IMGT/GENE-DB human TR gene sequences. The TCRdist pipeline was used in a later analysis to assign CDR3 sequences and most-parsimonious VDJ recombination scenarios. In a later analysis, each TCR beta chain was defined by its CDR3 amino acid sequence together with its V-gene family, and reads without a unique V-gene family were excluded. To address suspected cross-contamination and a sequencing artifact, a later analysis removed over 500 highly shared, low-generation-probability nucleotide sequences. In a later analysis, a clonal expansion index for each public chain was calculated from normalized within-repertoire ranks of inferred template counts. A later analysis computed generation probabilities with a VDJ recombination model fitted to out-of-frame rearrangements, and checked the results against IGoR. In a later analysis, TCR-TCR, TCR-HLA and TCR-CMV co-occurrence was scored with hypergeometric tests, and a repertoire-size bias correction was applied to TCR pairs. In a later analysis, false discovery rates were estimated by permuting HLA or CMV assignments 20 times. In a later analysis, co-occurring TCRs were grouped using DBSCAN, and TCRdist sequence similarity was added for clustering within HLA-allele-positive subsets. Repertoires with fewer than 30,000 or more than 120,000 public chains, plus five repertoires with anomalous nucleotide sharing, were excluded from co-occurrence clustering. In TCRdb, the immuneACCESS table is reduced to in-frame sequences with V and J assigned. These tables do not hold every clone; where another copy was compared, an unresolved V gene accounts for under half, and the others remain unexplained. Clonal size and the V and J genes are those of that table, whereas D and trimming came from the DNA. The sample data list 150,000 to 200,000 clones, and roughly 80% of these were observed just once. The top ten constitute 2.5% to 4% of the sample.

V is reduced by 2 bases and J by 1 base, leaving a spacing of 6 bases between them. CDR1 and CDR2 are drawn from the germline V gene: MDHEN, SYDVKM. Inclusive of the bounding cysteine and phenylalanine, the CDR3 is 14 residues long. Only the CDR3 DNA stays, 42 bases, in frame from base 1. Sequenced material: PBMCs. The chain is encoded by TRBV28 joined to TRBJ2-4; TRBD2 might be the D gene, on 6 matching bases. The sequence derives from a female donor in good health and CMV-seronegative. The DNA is TGTGCCAGCAGTTTAGCGGGGGCCAAAAACATTCAGTACTTC. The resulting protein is CASSLAGAKNIQYF.